A selection of T cell receptor beta chains follows, all from one sample in a study of metastatic and nonmetastatic thyroid tumors. TCRdb re-analyzed the PCR reads using MiXCR. The sample lists some 38,000 clones, 19% occurring once. Sequencing was carried out using blood. Source of these receptors: a female donor with papillary thyroid cancer or a benign thyroid nodule (not recorded which). Some clones in this sample may be carry-over from other donors' samples. Both conserved end residues are part of each CDR3. A D gene is named only where the DNA matches it firmly. Some rows have no size entry. The others give once, few or many, or a class for an expanded clone.

V	J	D	size	CDR3	DNA
TRBV5-6	TRBJ2-7	-	-	CASSSLCVTYEQYF	TGTGCCAGCAGCTCCCTGTGCGTCACCTACGAGCAGTACTTC
TRBV20-1	TRBJ1-5	-	many	CSAPRGNQPQHF	TGCAGTGCCCCCCGCGGCAATCAGCCCCAGCATTTT
TRBV6-2/TRBV6-3	TRBJ2-7	-	medium-sized	CASSSQEPRYEQYF	TGTGCCAGCAGTTCCCAAGAGCCTCGCTACGAGCAGTACTTC
TRBV2	TRBJ2-5	-	-	CASSVRGRRETQYF	TGTGCCAGCAGTGTGAGGGGCAGGCGAGAGACCCAGTACTTC
TRBV18	TRBJ2-3	-	-	CASSTVTDTQYF	TGCGCCAGCTCAACCGTAACAGATACGCAGTATTTT
TRBV6-5	TRBJ2-1	-	few	CASSLVNEQFF	TGTGCCAGCAGTTTAGTGAATGAGCAGTTCTTC
TRBV15	TRBJ1-5	-	-	CASSLGGRNQPQHF	TGTGCCAGCAGCTTAGGTGGCCGTAATCAGCCCCAGCATTTT
TRBV7-3	TRBJ1-1	-	many	CASSLIAGAEAFF	TGTGCCAGCAGCTTAATAGCGGGAGCCGAAGCTTTCTTT
TRBV20-1	TRBJ1-1	-	many	CSAQKPTGNTEAFF	TGCAGTGCCCAAAAACCGACAGGGAACACTGAAGCTTTCTTT
TRBV15	TRBJ2-1	TRBD2	many	CATSRTSGDYNEQFF	TGTGCCACCAGCAGGACTAGCGGAGACTACAATGAGCAGTTCTTC
TRBV18	TRBJ2-1	-	many	CASSPIQTTGNEQFF	TGTGCCAGCTCACCCATTCAGACTACCGGGAATGAGCAGTTCTTC
TRBV10-3	TRBJ1-1	-	few	CAINPAGVATEAFF	TGTGCCATCAACCCCGCAGGCGTTGCCACTGAAGCTTTCTTT
TRBV15	TRBJ1-2	-	many	CATSADGYGYTF	TGTGCCACCAGCGCGGACGGTTATGGCTACACCTTC
TRBV12-3/TRBV12-4	TRBJ2-1	-	many	CASSPRLYNEQFF	TGTGCCAGCAGTCCCAGACTCTACAATGAGCAGTTCTTC
TRBV20-1	TRBJ2-3	-	many	CSVPSWGSTDTQYF	TGCAGTGTTCCGAGCTGGGGGAGCACAGATACGCAGTATTTT
TRBV4-2	TRBJ2-2	-	many	CASSQDDRKVNTGELFF	TGTGCCAGCAGCCAAGATGATCGTAAGGTGAACACCGGGGAGCTGTTTTTT
TRBV7-9	TRBJ2-7	TRBD1	-	CASSQLRQGALGQYF	TGTGCCAGCAGCCAGCTGCGACAGGGGGCGCTTGGGCAGTACTTC
TRBV6-1	TRBJ1-6	-	-	CASRGPSGSLHF	TGTGCCAGCCGGGGACCGTCCGGCTCCCTGCACTTT
TRBV19	TRBJ1-1	TRBD1	many	CASKQGAQASEAFF	TGTGCCAGTAAACAGGGGGCCCAGGCCTCTGAAGCTTTCTTT
TRBV11-2	TRBJ2-7	-	many	CASSLDLGRQPYEQYF	TGTGCCAGCAGCTTAGATCTGGGCCGCCAACCCTACGAGCAGTACTTC
TRBV20-1	TRBJ2-7	-	-	CSARVVGLYSYEQYF	TGCAGTGCTAGAGTCGTTGGACTATATTCCTACGAGCAGTACTTC
TRBV6-1	TRBJ2-1	-	few	CASSTGTENEQFF	TGTGCCAGCAGTACCGGGACGGAAAATGAGCAGTTCTTC
TRBV7-9	TRBJ2-7	-	-	CASSKYSVMLYEQYF	TGTGCCAGCAGCAAATATAGCGTGATGCTCTACGAGCAGTACTTC
TRBV5-5	TRBJ2-2	-	many	CASSLGYRANTGELFF	TGTGCCAGCAGCTTGGGTTACAGGGCGAACACCGGGGAGCTGTTTTTT
TRBV19	TRBJ1-5	-	-	CASSIQGANQPQHF	TGTGCCAGTAGTATACAGGGCGCCAATCAGCCCCAGCATTTT
TRBV3-1	TRBJ2-5	-	many	CASSHPVEETQYF	TGTGCCAGCAGCCATCCAGTAGAAGAGACCCAGTACTTC
TRBV7-8	TRBJ1-4	-	many	CASSSPRTTNNEKLFF	TGTGCCAGCAGCTCACCCCGGACAACGAATAATGAAAAACTGTTTTTT
TRBV20-1	TRBJ1-4	-	many	CSASLPRGEFGKLFF	TGCAGTGCTAGTCTACCTAGGGGGGAGTTCGGAAAACTGTTTTTT
TRBV28	TRBJ2-5	TRBD2	few	CASNGGRAFRETQYF	TGTGCCAGCAATGGCGGGAGGGCCTTCCGGGAGACCCAGTACTTC
TRBV2	TRBJ2-5	-	many	CASVGLGETQYF	TGTGCCAGCGTGGGACTCGGGGAGACCCAGTACTTC